This T cell receptor (beta chain) was documented in a study of CD8+ T cells in alopecia areata (dated by TCRdb to the late 2010s). Describing the broader study: The treated patients took part in an open-label pilot trial in which moderate-to-severe alopecia areata was treated with oral tofacitinib at 5 to 10 mg twice daily. Patients received tofacitinib for 6 to 18 months and were then followed off drug for 6 months to check for delayed response and recurrence. For the treated patients, the SALT score, which quantifies what percentage of scalp surface area is affected, served as the measure of disease severity. In both human patients and the C3H/HeJ mouse model, the study applied high-throughput TCRbeta sequencing to look at T cell clonal expansion in alopecia areata. In humans, TCRbeta sequencing was performed on scalp tissue and on sorted CD4+ and CD8+ peripheral blood T cells from healthy controls and from patients with patchy or totalis/universalis alopecia areata. Tofacitinib-treated patients had biopsies at baseline and at 4 and 24 weeks of treatment, with a later scalp biopsy in several patients. Scalp clonality was compared across normal scalp (n=4), patchy alopecia areata scalp (n=8), and alopecia totalis/universalis scalp (n=8). RNA was obtained with the PAXgene miRNA kit for fixed scalp, the miRNeasy kit for PBMCs, and the RNeasy kit for mouse skin. immunoSEQ multiplex PCR using 35 Vbeta forward primers and 13 Jbeta reverse primers was used to amplify TCRbeta CDR3 regions. On the study overall, not on this receptor specifically: Compared with mice, TCR sequences shared between patients were less clear, possibly partly because of HLA diversity across the patient population. Higher clonality and more expanded CD8+ clones were observed in lesional scalp than in normal scalp, particularly in alopecia totalis/universalis, a finding suggestive of antigenic drive. Unlike mouse skin, which is dominated by gammadelta T cells, normal human skin has resident alphabeta T cells that are also sequenced, and this complicates analysis of the scalp TCR repertoire. Because the treated cohort was small and included a single nonresponder, larger studies are needed to assess links between baseline CD8+ expansion and response. Scalp clonality and the number of expanded CD8+ clones among the top 100 scalp clones were significantly decreased by tofacitinib. Many expanded lesional clones were found to persist in scalp and blood during tofacitinib treatment, and relapse after treatment cessation may be partly explained by this persistence.

The library was obtained by the immunoSEQ multiplex PCR assay. RNA was extracted from all samples and reverse transcribed into cDNA, which served as template for TCR sequencing. First-strand cDNA was synthesized using SuperScript III with a 2:1 mix of oligo-dT and random hexamers. A synthetic immune receptor repertoire was used to assess amplification bias, and residual bias was removed computationally. As for the original processing: Raw reads were preprocessed to remove errors, and CDR3 was defined according to IMGT conventions as the region from the conserved cysteine to phenylalanine. To get clonality, Shannon entropy was normalized by log2 of the number of productive unique TCRs and the result was subtracted from 1. Scalp TCRbeta sequences were cross-referenced with sorted blood CD4 and CD8 repertoires so that the CD4 or CD8 identity of scalp clones could be inferred. TCRdb mirrors the immuneACCESS table, restricted to in-frame sequences. Some clones are absent from its copies; in checked studies, under half trace to an unresolved V gene, and the reason for the others is unknown. For V, J and clone size, that table is used; D and trimming come from the DNA. In this sample the table shows roughly 210,000 clones, around 43% of which occur a single time. The ten largest clones capture 2.6% of the sample.

With respect to this clone: The specificity of this receptor is unknown. Nothing much larger sits one base from this clone, and base qualities are not available.

The treatment or condition label, read with the paper, signifies: oral pan-JAK inhibitor, 5-10 mg twice daily. From alopecia areata patients, peripheral blood was collected along with lesional scalp punch biopsies. After PBMCs were isolated by density centrifugation and stained for CD3, CD4 and CD8, a FACSAria was used to sort CD4+ and CD8+ T cells. The junction shows trimming of 6 bases on V and 5 bases on J, and the gene matches do not reach 14 bases of it. Reading from cysteine to phenylalanine, the CDR3 counts 16 amino acids. The entry retains the CDR3 DNA only, 48 bases that are in frame from base 1. CDR1 and CDR2 are drawn from the germline V gene (reference sequence): LNHDA, SQIVND.

In this chain, TRBV19 is recombined with TRBJ2-5; TRBD2 fits 8 bases in the junction. The TCR sequence derives from a human donor with alopecia areata. The material was CD4+ T cells sorted from blood, obtained around week 36, from a patient treated with tofacitinib. The DNA sequence is as follows: TGTGCCAGTAGCCCCCGGGGGGCGGGAGGAGTCGAGACCCAGTACTTC. It encodes CASSPRGAGGVETQYF.